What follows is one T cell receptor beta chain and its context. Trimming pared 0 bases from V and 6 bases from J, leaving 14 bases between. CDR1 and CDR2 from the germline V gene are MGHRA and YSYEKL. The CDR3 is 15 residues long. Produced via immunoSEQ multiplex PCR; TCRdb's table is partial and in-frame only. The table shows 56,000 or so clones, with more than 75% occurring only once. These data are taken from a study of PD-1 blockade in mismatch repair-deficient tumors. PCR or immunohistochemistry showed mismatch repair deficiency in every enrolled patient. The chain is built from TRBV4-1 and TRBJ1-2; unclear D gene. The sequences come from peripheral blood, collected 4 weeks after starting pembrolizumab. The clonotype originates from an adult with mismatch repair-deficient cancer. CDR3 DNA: TGCGCCAGCAGCCAAGATCTCACAAGATTTAATGGCTACACCTTC. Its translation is CASSQDLTRFNGYTF.